This T cell receptor (beta chain) comes out of a study of T cell responses to AZD1222 COVID-19 vaccine (dated by TCRdb to about 2021). At the level of the whole study: A total of about 230 trial participants underwent TCR sequencing, of whom around 200 received two doses of AZD1222 and about 26 received two doses of the MenACWY control vaccine. Enrollment into the trials was organized by age into subgroups of 18-55, 56-69 and 70-plus years, and those subgroups contained roughly 150, 30 and 60 TCR-sequenced participants, respectively. What the work shows at the level of the full study, not this receptor alone: A significant rise in spike-specific TCR breadth and depth was observed after two AZD1222 doses relative to day 0 and relative to MenACWY recipients. Participants were mostly white British, with more females than males. The authors suggested clonal diversity may have been underestimated. Conclusions about previously exposed vaccinees are limited, since just five or six AZD1222 recipients were seropositive for SARS-CoV-2 at baseline. In the small 56-69-year group, the increase in depth fell short of significance, most likely because of low power. Reportedly, almost half of the unique spike-specific TCRs recognized epitopes lying outside the regions that are mutated in the B.1.351 and B.1.1.7 variants. The whole spike protein was spanned by vaccine-associated CD4 TCRs, and dominant responses were seen in regions 160-218 and 743-854. Because no samples from the day 14 peak response were available, repertoires could be characterized only after the peak T cell response.

This clone was seen once. The clone's antigen remains unknown. No base qualities exist here, and no much larger clone lies one base off it. The CDR3 regions of human TCRbeta chains were subjected to immunosequencing. On the authors' methods: TCRs in the repertoires were compared against a reference library of SARS-CoV-2-specific TCRs that had been generated with the MIRA antigen-specificity platform. Breadth was defined as the fraction of unique TCRs that were SARS-CoV-2-associated, and depth was defined as the fraction of total T cells that were SARS-CoV-2-associated. Using the MIRA data, every spike-specific TCR was mapped to the spike region that the TCR reacted to and assigned to either a CD4 or a CD8 class. Log10-transformed breadth and depth values were compared by one-way ANOVA with Sidak's multiple comparisons tests. TCRdb holds this immuneACCESS table with in-frame rearrangements only. Some clones are missing; in checked studies, unresolved V genes explain under half, and the rest has no known cause. D and trimming come from the DNA, and the V and J calls and clone size come from that table. The sample has more than 150,000 clones on record, more than 75% of them singletons. The biggest ten clones account for around 2.5% of the sample.

What the time point label conveys for this sample: baseline before first vaccination. What this sample's treatment or condition label stands for: meningococcal conjugate vaccine given as trial control. Samples from vaccinated people were obtained from the UK trials COV001 and COV002, which included a single-blind randomized controlled phase 2/3 trial of AZD1222 (ChAdOx1 nCoV-19) in healthy adults. Trial participant PBMC samples were collected at day 0 and day 28 after the second dose for TCRbeta chain sequencing. V and J are truncated by 4 bases and 3 bases respectively, leaving an intervening sequence of 7 bases. The CDR3 starts with the cysteine, ends with the phenylalanine, and has 11 residues. Left in the record is the CDR3 DNA by itself, 33 bases read in frame from the first base. CDR1 GTSNPN and CDR2 SVGIG were looked up in the germline V gene (reference sequence).

The receptor's source is an adult in good health. Source: peripheral blood, taken on day 0 of MenACWY control vaccination. In this chain, TRBV30 is recombined with TRBJ2-7, with the D gene possibly TRBD1 or TRBD2, each one fitting 5 bases. Here is the DNA: TGTGCCTGGATGAGGGGCTACGAGCAGTACTTC. Its amino acids are CAWMRGYEQYF.